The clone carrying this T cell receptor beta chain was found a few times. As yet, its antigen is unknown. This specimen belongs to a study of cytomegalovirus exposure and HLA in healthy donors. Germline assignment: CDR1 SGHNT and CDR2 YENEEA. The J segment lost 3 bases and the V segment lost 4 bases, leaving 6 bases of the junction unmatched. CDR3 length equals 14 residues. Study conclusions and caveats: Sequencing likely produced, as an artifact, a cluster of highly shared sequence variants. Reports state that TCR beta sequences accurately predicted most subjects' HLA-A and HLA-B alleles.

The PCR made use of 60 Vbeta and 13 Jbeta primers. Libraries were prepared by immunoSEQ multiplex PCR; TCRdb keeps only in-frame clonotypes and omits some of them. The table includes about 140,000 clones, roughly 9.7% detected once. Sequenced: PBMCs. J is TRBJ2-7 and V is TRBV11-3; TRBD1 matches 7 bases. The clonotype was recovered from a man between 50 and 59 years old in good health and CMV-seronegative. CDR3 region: CASSSTGSVYEQYF. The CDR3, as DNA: TGTGCCAGCAGCTCGACAGGGTCAGTCTACGAGCAGTACTTC. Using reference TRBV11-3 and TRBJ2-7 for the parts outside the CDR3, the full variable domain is EAGVVQSPRYKIIEKKQPVAFWCNPISGHNTLYWYLQNLGQGPELLIRYENEEAVDDSQLPKDRFSAERLKGVDSTLKIQPAELGDSAVYLCASSSTGSVYEQYFGPGTRLTVT.